The 9 T cell receptor beta chains below all came from one sample that was sequenced in a study of blood T cell repertoires in COVID-19. Repertoires were generated with immunoSEQ multiplex PCR, while TCRdb's copy carries only in-frame clones and drops some. The top ten hold roughly 1.4% of the sample, which has 350,000 to 500,000 clones, about 88% seen once. Sequencing used PBMCs or T cells enriched from blood (not recorded which). These receptors were collected from a woman aged 18 to 35 who had been exposed to COVID-19.

The V call is TRBV3-1 (or the pseudogene TRBV3-2), the J call TRBJ1-2; 11 bases match TRBD1. This CDR3 has 14 residues. Unmatched junction bases numbered 3, after V lost 1 base and J lost 8 bases. Germline loops: CDR1 LGHDT, CDR2 YNNKEL (reference sequence). CDR3 in amino acids: CASSQGTGGEGYTF. DNA of the CDR3: TGTGCCAGCAGCCAAGGGACAGGGGGCGAAGGCTACACCTTC.

The CDR3 here is CASSLLSGGADKNIQYF. The DNA for the CDR3 is TGTGCCAGCAGCTTATTGTCAGGGGGCGCCGACAAAAACATTCAGTACTTC. The V call is TRBV7-9, the J call TRBJ2-4, with 8 bases matching TRBD1. The V and J ends lost 2 bases and 3 bases, in that order; junction bases with no gene match: 9. This CDR3 is built from 17 residues. Germline CDR1 is SEHNR and CDR2 is FQNEAQ (reference sequence).

This chain links TRBV18 with TRBJ1-1; weak D call: TRBD1 (5 bases). Germline-derived CDR1 and CDR2 are KGHSH and LQKENI. Trimming left V 1 base short and J 1 base short, with 10 bases between. The CDR3 runs to 15 residues. The CDR3 reads CASSPRGTGNTEAFF. In DNA, the CDR3 is TGTGCCAGCTCACCACGGGGCACAGGGAACACTGAAGCTTTCTTT.

CDR3 protein: CASSLLSSGNTIYF. The CDR3 DNA sequence: TGTGCCAGCAGCTTACTCAGCTCTGGAAACACCATATATTTT. This rearrangement joins TRBV7-2 to TRBJ1-3; D uncertain. The CDR3 totals 14 residues. Germline CDR1 reads SGHTA; CDR2 reads FQGNSA. V lost 2 bases and J 0 bases, leaving 5 bases between the germline ends.

The chain carries TRBV5-1 and TRBJ1-1; a possible D gene is TRBD1 (5 bases). CDR1 is SGHRS and CDR2 is YFSETQ in the germline V gene. The CDR3 length is 15 residues. V was cut by 4 bases and J by 0 bases, with 13 bases left in between. CDR3: CASSPAWGLNTEAFF. In DNA form, the CDR3 reads TGCGCCAGCAGCCCGGCGTGGGGCCTGAACACTGAAGCTTTCTTT. Supplemented by reference TRBV5-1 and TRBJ1-1, the full variable domain reads KAGVTQTPRYLIKTRGQQVTLSCSPISGHRSVSWYQQTPGQGLQFLFEYFSETQRNKGNFPGRFSGRQFSNSRSEMNVSTLELGDSALYLCASSPAWGLNTEAFFGQGTRLTVV.

V gene TRBV28 combines with J gene TRBJ1-5; a weak D match, TRBD1 (5 bases). The CDR3 length is 13 residues. The germline V gene has CDR1 MDHEN and CDR2 SYDVKM. V was shortened by 2 bases and J by 7 bases, with 9 bases between the two germline ends. DNA of the CDR3: TGTGCCAGCAGTTTACGGGGGAGGCAGCCCCAGCATTTT. It encodes CASSLRGRQPQHF.

The chain uses TRBV5-6 and TRBJ2-3; D is perhaps TRBD1 (5 bases). The CDR3 sequence is 16 residues long. CDR1 SGHDT and CDR2 YYEEEE come from the germline V gene. V was cut by 0 bases and J by 0 bases, with 11 bases left in between. The CDR3 here is CASSLGADSSTDTQYF. CDR3 bases: TGTGCCAGCAGCTTGGGGGCAGACAGTAGCACAGATACGCAGTATTTT.

The V and J genes are TRBV27 and TRBJ1-1, with D possibly being TRBD1 (6 bases). This CDR3 is built from 18 residues. Germline assignment: CDR1 MNHEY and CDR2 SMNVEV (reference sequence). V dropped 6 bases and J dropped 2 bases, with 25 bases sitting between them. This CDR3 reads CASRRRTGYKEGNTEAFF. DNA of the CDR3: TGTGCCAGCAGGAGGAGAACAGGGTACAAAGAGGGAAACACTGAAGCTTTCTTT.

The chain is built from TRBV7-9 and TRBJ1-3, with D hard to call. CDR3 size: 13 residues. Germline CDR1 is SEHNR and CDR2 is FQNEAQ (reference sequence). Trimming removed 5 bases at V and 4 bases at J, with 9 bases between. The CDR3 protein is CASSPAGGNTIYF. As DNA, the CDR3 is TGTGCCAGCAGCCCCGCGGGGGGAAACACCATATATTTT. The full variable domain, rest sourced from reference TRBV7-9 and TRBJ1-3, is DTGVSQNPRHKITKRGQNVTFRCDPISEHNRLYWYRQTLGQGPEFLTYFQNEAQLEKSRLLSDRFSAERPKGSFSTLEIQRTEQGDSAMYLCASSPAGGNTIYFGEGSWLTVV.